This T cell receptor beta chain was identified in a study of regulatory T cells in long-lasting Graves disease. This clonotype was seen at least ten times. The antigen is not known. Regarding time point: newly diagnosed GD, antithyroid drugs for less than 3 months. RNA isolated from PBMCs was used to make the TCR library. Construction of TCR beta libraries relied on iRepertoire HTBI primers and on Arm-PCR targeting CDR3 regions. In TCRdb, the multiplex PCR reads were re-called with MiXCR into one record per CDR3 protein. The repertoire has about 310,000 distinct CDR3 sequences, about a sixth of them found once; the top ten carry about 39%. This CDR3 contains 14 residues. Germline V lookup: CDR1 MDHEN, CDR2 SYDVKM. The ends were cut back, 7 bases at V and 0 bases at J, with 13 bases in the middle. Study results and limitations: Preferential use of TRBV28, TRBJ1-2 and TRBJ2-5 was seen in persistent disease.

The specimen comprised peripheral blood mononuclear cells (PBMCs), sampled at new diagnosis, from a patient treated with antithyroid drugs. V usage is TRBV28 and J usage is TRBJ2-7, with D unresolved. This TCR was sampled from a female donor with Graves disease. The CDR3 DNA reads TGTGCCAGCAATGCGCCGCTCAGCTCCTACGAGCAGTACTTC. This sequence encodes CASNAPLSSYEQYF.